These 9 T cell receptor beta chains came from one sample sequenced in a study of blood T cell repertoires in COVID-19. Some clones are missing from TCRdb's copy, which holds only in-frame ones; the method was immunoSEQ multiplex PCR. The sample has 200,000 to 300,000 clones; approximately 86% are singletons. The sequencing sample was made of PBMCs or T cells enriched from blood (not recorded which). These receptor sequences come from a woman aged 35 to 49 with acute COVID-19.

This chain joins TRBV2 and TRBJ2-7; tentatively, D is TRBD1 (6 bases). Looked up from germline, CDR1 is SNHLY and CDR2 is FYNNEI. Trimming pared 7 bases from V and 4 bases from J, leaving 14 bases between. The CDR3 is 13 amino acids. The CDR3 protein is CASKVGQLYEQYF. As DNA, the CDR3 is TGTGCCAGCAAAGTCGGACAGTTATACGAGCAGTACTTC.

On this clone itself: A much bigger clone sits one base away, suggesting this may be a read error. Other DNA sequences within the sample encode an identical CDR3. The chain is built from TRBV11-1 and TRBJ2-7; tentatively, D is TRBD1 (5 bases). The CDR3 length is 14 residues. The germline V gene has CDR1 SGHAT and CDR2 FQDESV (reference sequence). The CDR3 DNA reads as TGTGCCAGCAGCTTAGAGGACACCCCCTACGAGCAGTACTTT. It encodes CASSLEDTPYEQYF. Complete variable domain (other parts from reference TRBV11-1 and TRBJ2-7): EAEVAQSPRYKITEKSQAVAFWCDPISGHATLYWYRQILGQGPELLVQFQDESVVDDSQLPKDRFSAERLKGVDSTLKIQPAELGDSAMYLCASSLEDTPYEQYFGPGTRLTVT.

This chain links TRBV5-4 with TRBJ1-1; TRBD1 agrees at 7 bases. Germline trimming cut 4 bases from V and 0 bases from J; bases unmatched to any gene: 6. CDR3 size: 15 residues. Looked up from germline, CDR1 is SGHNT and CDR2 is YYREEE (reference sequence). CDR3 loop: CASSAGTDMNTEAFF. DNA of the CDR3: TGTGCCAGCAGCGCCGGGACAGACATGAACACTGAAGCTTTCTTT.

The chain carries TRBV7-9 and TRBJ2-5, with TRBD1 matching over 7 bases. From germline, CDR1 is SEHNR and CDR2 FQNEAQ (reference sequence). The CDR3 totals 16 residues. The trim removed 5 bases at V and 5 bases at J, leaving 14 bases unmatched. The CDR3 nucleotides are TGTGCCAGCAGCCGAGCCGGGACAGTGGCATCGGAGACCCAGTACTTC. Translated: CASSRAGTVASETQYF.

V usage is TRBV11-2 and J usage is TRBJ2-5; TRBD2 matches at 7 bases. There are 13 residues in the CDR3. Losses at the gene ends were 5 bases for V and 5 bases for J; bases not matched to a gene: 5. Germline loops: CDR1 SGHAT, CDR2 FQNNGV. The CDR3 nucleotides read TGTGCCAGCAGCCCCCCCGGGGGGGAGACCCAGTACTTC. Translating it yields CASSPPGGETQYF.

The rearrangement uses TRBV11-3 and TRBJ2-5; 7 nucleotides match TRBD1. This CDR3 region has 14 residues. Germline CDR1 and CDR2: SGHNT and YENEEA. Trimming cost V 5 bases and J 5 bases; bases outside gene matches: 8. CDR3 bases: TGTGCCAGCAGCAGGGACAGCCCTCGGGAGACCCAGTACTTC. The encoded protein is CASSRDSPRETQYF.

This chain uses TRBV7-9 with TRBJ2-7, with TRBD2 identical over 10 bases. V was clipped by 5 bases and J by 4 bases; unmatched bases: 11. There are 16 residues in the CDR3. Germline CDR1 is SEHNR and CDR2 is FQNEAQ (reference sequence). The CDR3 here is CASSGRGLAGAYEQYF. Written as DNA, the CDR3 is TGTGCCAGCAGCGGACGGGGTCTAGCGGGAGCTTACGAGCAGTACTTC.

In its sample, this clone was seen a few times. The chain couples TRBV19 to TRBJ2-7; D uncertain. The V and J ends lost 8 bases and 3 bases respectively, with 11 bases between them. This CDR3 has 12 amino acids. Per the germline V gene, CDR1 is LNHDA and CDR2 is SQIVND (reference sequence). CDR3 in amino acids: CASSTGDYEQYF. CDR3 nucleotides: TGTGCCAGTTCGACCGGAGACTACGAGCAGTACTTC.

V usage is TRBV6-5 and J usage is TRBJ2-1, with D perhaps matching TRBD1 (5 bases). This CDR3 is 15 amino acids long. The V gene's germline CDR1 is MNHEY and CDR2 SVGAGI. V lost 6 bases and J lost 4, with 16 bases in between. The CDR3 bases are TGTGCCAGCAGCCGCCCTCTAGGGGTTTACAATGAGCAGTTCTTC. This codes for CASSRPLGVYNEQFF.